This entry lists 15 T cell receptor beta chains sequenced from one sample in a study of shared clonotypes between healthy human individuals. Measured with immunoSEQ multiplex PCR; TCRdb has only the in-frame clones, and not every one. The data hold hundreds of thousands of clones, with roughly 95% observed a single time. The sample was naive CD4+ T cells sorted from blood. The subset is: CD45RA+ positively selected. These receptors were taken from a young woman in good health.

This chain links TRBV13 with TRBJ2-4, with 8 bases that match TRBD2. Germline values: CDR1 PRHDT, CDR2 FYEKMQ (reference sequence). This CDR3 spans 16 amino acids. V was clipped by 5 bases and J by 4 bases; unmatched bases: 10. CDR3 sequence reads: CASSRGGQGIKNIQYF. As DNA, the CDR3 is TGTGCCAGCAGCCGCGGGGGGCAGGGGATAAAAAACATTCAGTACTTC.

This chain uses TRBV9 with TRBJ2-2; D is unclear. Germline loops: CDR1 SGDLS, CDR2 YYNGEE. With 0 bases removed from V and 0 bases from J, the gap between germline ends came to 9 bases. This CDR3 has 16 amino acids. The CDR3 sequence: CASSVGYGTNTGELFF. The CDR3 DNA sequence: TGTGCCAGCAGCGTAGGCTACGGAACGAACACCGGGGAGCTGTTTTTT.

The chain links TRBV18 to TRBJ1-1; possibly TRBD1 for D (5 bases). The CDR3 sequence is 15 residues long. Germline CDR1 reads KGHSH; CDR2 reads LQKENI. Trimming shortened V by 6 bases and J by 1 base, and 15 bases separated the two germline ends. The CDR3 sequence is CASSPSRGSNTEAFF. CDR3 bases: TGTGCCAGCTCGCCTAGTAGGGGTTCGAACACTGAAGCTTTCTTT.

This chain uses TRBV4-1 with TRBJ1-5; D call uncertain. Per the germline V gene, CDR1 is MGHRA and CDR2 is YSYEKL. The CDR3 loop spans 14 amino acids. V shed 1 base and J shed 5 bases, with 9 bases lying between them. The CDR3 loop reads CASSQGNRDQPQHF. CDR3 in DNA: TGCGCCAGCAGCCAAGGTAACCGCGATCAGCCCCAGCATTTT.

The chain is built from TRBV27 and TRBJ2-5; D is undetermined. Looked up from germline, CDR1 is MNHEY and CDR2 is SMNVEV (reference sequence). V dropped 9 bases and J dropped 4 bases, with 9 bases sitting between them. This CDR3 contains 11 residues. This CDR3 reads CASGIGETQYF. DNA for the CDR3: TGTGCCAGTGGGATAGGAGAGACCCAGTACTTC.

The chain employs TRBV9 and TRBJ2-5; possibly TRBD1 for D (6 bases). The CDR3 extends over 14 amino acids. The V end lost 3 bases, the J end lost 4 bases, and 13 bases lay between the germline ends. CDR1 is SGDLS and CDR2 is YYNGEE in the germline V gene. Here the CDR3 DNA reads TGTGCCAGCAGCGCGACAGGTCTCGGAGAGACCCAGTACTTC. Protein product: CASSATGLGETQYF.

This clone was observed a few times. V usage is TRBV7-9 and J usage is TRBJ1-1; D not certain. Trimming removed 5 bases at V and 3 bases at J, with 10 bases between. This CDR3 is built from 13 residues. The germline V gene has CDR1 SEHNR and CDR2 FQNEAQ (reference sequence). The CDR3 nucleotides read TGTGCCAGCAGCCGTACATGGGACACTGAAGCTTTCTTT. Translated: CASSRTWDTEAFF.

Only one count was recorded for this clone. The V and J genes are TRBV6-6 and TRBJ1-5, with 11 nucleotides matching TRBD1. CDR3 size: 13 residues. CDR1 and CDR2 (germline): MNHNY, SVGAGI (reference sequence). The trim removed 8 bases at V and 9 bases at J, leaving 6 bases unmatched. The CDR3 sequence is CASSRDRGRPQHF. The CDR3 DNA is TGTGCCAGCTCCCGGGACAGGGGGAGGCCCCAGCATTTT.

The chain is built from TRBV29-1 and TRBJ1-2; a possible D gene is TRBD1 (5 bases). This CDR3 region has 12 residues. Germline-derived CDR1 and CDR2 are SQVTM and ANQGSEA. Trimming took 2 bases from V and 4 from J, leaving 8 bases between them. CDR3 sequence reads: CSVERGGYGYTF. In DNA, the CDR3 is TGCAGCGTTGAAAGGGGAGGCTATGGCTACACCTTC.

This clone was recorded once. The DNA is left out, because the CDR3 cannot be placed on it with certainty; the CDR3 is given as TCRdb lists it. The V gene is TRBV21-1, the J gene TRBJ2-1; the table assigns TRBD1, which was not confirmed against the DNA. TRBV21-1 is reported as a pseudogene. From its first to its last residue, the CDR3 has 13 amino acids. CDR3 sequence: CASIFGQGNEQFF.

This sequence joins TRBV15 and TRBJ1-5; TRBD1 might be the D (5 bases). CDR1 is LNHNV, CDR2 YYDKDF, per germline (reference sequence). The CDR3 extends over 15 amino acids. V lost 0 bases to trimming and J lost 4 bases, with 10 bases between them. In nucleotides, the CDR3 is TGTGCCACCAGCAGAGATCGACAGCGAAATCAGCCCCAGCATTTT. Encoded protein: CATSRDRQRNQPQHF.

V is TRBV5-1 and J is TRBJ1-1; 7 nucleotides line up with TRBD1. The CDR3 consists of 14 residues. The V segment lost 2 bases and the J segment 4 bases; nucleotides outside the gene matches: 5. Looked up from germline, CDR1 is SGHRS and CDR2 is YFSETQ. The CDR3 nucleotides are TGCGCCAGCAGCTTAGGGGGCTCGGGCACTGAAGCTTTCTTT. Residues: CASSLGGSGTEAFF.

The chain carries TRBV11-3 and TRBJ2-2, with TRBD2 identical over 14 bases. This CDR3 is built from 18 residues. Germline V gene data show CDR1 as SGHNT and CDR2 as YENEEA. The junction had 10 bases not matched to a gene; V was cut back by 5 bases and J by 5 bases. This chain's CDR3 is CASSTGRGTSGRTGELFF. The CDR3 coding sequence is TGTGCCAGCAGCACCGGCCGAGGGACTAGCGGGAGAACCGGGGAGCTGTTTTTT.

CDR3 residues: CASSVTDTQYF. The CDR3 DNA reads TGTGCCAGTAGCGTCACAGATACGCAGTATTTT. The gene calls are TRBV19 and TRBJ2-3; D is undetermined. The CDR3 runs to 11 residues. Per the germline V gene, CDR1 is LNHDA and CDR2 is SQIVND (reference sequence). Trimming removed 6 bases at V and 2 bases at J, with 3 bases between.

The chain combines TRBV5-4 with TRBJ1-1; TRBD1 agrees at 9 bases. CDR3 length: 14 amino acids. Germline CDR1 and CDR2: SGHNT and YYREEE (reference sequence). Trimming took 7 bases from V and 3 from J; bases not matched to a gene: 7. The CDR3 reads CASGAQGADTEAFF. The CDR3 DNA reads as TGTGCCAGCGGGGCACAGGGGGCCGACACTGAAGCTTTCTTT.